This T cell receptor (beta chain) is from a study of blood T cell repertoires in COVID-19. Study in general: Collection of acute and convalescent COVID-19 samples took place in the United States, Italy and Spain. T cells, B-cell-depleted T cells, or PBMCs provided the cDNA or gDNA that served as material.

Original data processing: Counts of nucleated cells, estimated from reference gene primer amplification, were obtained. The data were produced by immunoSEQ multiplex PCR, yet TCRdb's version contains in-frame clones alone and is incomplete. Clonal size and the V and J genes are those of that table, whereas D and trimming came from the DNA. Of tens of thousands of clones detected, around 92% appear once; the ten largest clones hold about an eighth. V was pared by 1 base and J by 7 bases, with 22 bases between. The CDR3 has 17 residues. Germline assignment: CDR1 SNHLY and CDR2 FYNNEI. Material for sequencing was peripheral blood. The receptor was derived from a human donor with active COVID-19. The donor label of this sample is uncertain. This rearrangement joins TRBV2 to TRBJ1-1; TRBD1 might be the D (5 bases). CDR3 sequence (DNA): TGTGCCAGCAGTGAAGAGACCGTGGTATGGGCAAGGGGTGAAGCTTTCTTT. Translating it yields CASSEETVVWARGEAFF.